What follows are 23 T cell receptor beta chains derived from one specimen sequenced in a study of cytomegalovirus exposure and HLA in healthy donors. The study ran its PCR with 60 Vbeta and 13 Jbeta primers. Assay: immunoSEQ multiplex PCR; the TCRdb copy retains only in-frame clones and omits some. The sample's table shows tens of thousands of clones. The sequenced material came from PBMCs. The receptors here all came from a female donor in good health and CMV-seropositive.

CDR3 loop: CASSPPGGLAGVARDNEQFF. CDR3 nucleotide sequence: TGTGCCAGCAGCCCGCCTGGGGGACTAGCGGGAGTCGCTCGCGACAATGAGCAGTTCTTC. The chain combines TRBV4-2 with TRBJ2-1; 14 positions match TRBD2. CDR1 and CDR2 (germline): LGHNA, YNFKEQ. V trimming: 4 bases; J trimming: 5 bases; junction bases outside the gene matches: 16. The CDR3 loop spans 20 amino acids.

This chain connects TRBV29-1 to TRBJ2-1; 8 nucleotides match TRBD2. The CDR3 has 16 amino acids. Trimming at V came to 7 bases and at J to 6 bases, leaving 17 bases not matched to a gene. Germline CDR1 is SQVTM and CDR2 is ANQGSEA. CDR3 loop: CSARGRGLGASNEQFF. CDR3 DNA sequence: TGCAGCGCCCGTGGTCGGGGACTAGGGGCCTCCAATGAGCAGTTCTTC.

This chain connects TRBV4-1 to TRBJ2-1, with a weak D call TRBD2 (7 bases). This CDR3 region has 16 residues. The V end lost 1 base, the J end lost 4 bases, and 14 bases lay between the germline ends. CDR1 MGHRA and CDR2 YSYEKL come from the germline V gene. CDR3 nucleotide sequence: TGCGCCAGCAGCCAAGTGGGGGAGGGGGAGTACAATGAGCAGTTCTTC. This encodes CASSQVGEGEYNEQFF.

The V call is TRBV5-1, the J call TRBJ2-1; D is ambiguous. Trimming took 2 bases from V and 2 from J, leaving 11 bases between them. There are 15 residues in the CDR3. CDR1 is SGHRS and CDR2 is YFSETQ in the germline V gene. This CDR3 is CASSFDTGPYNEQFF. In nucleotides, the CDR3 is TGCGCCAGCAGCTTCGACACCGGCCCCTACAATGAGCAGTTCTTC.

The chain is built from TRBV6-1 and TRBJ2-7; D is uncertain. The CDR3 spans 12 residues. Per the germline V gene, CDR1 is MNHNS and CDR2 is SASEGT. Between the trimmed V and J ends, which lost 6 bases and 1 base, there was a span of 7 bases. The CDR3 DNA reads TGTGCCAGCAGAGGAGAGTCCTACGAGCAGTACTTC. Its translation: CASRGESYEQYF.

The chain carries TRBV6-6 and TRBJ1-6; a possible D gene is TRBD1 (6 bases). Germline CDR1 MNHNY, CDR2 SVGAGI (reference sequence). This CDR3 region has 16 residues. With 2 bases removed from V and 9 bases from J, the gap between germline ends came to 17 bases. CDR3 sequence reads: CASSYGLVGGGSPLHF. CDR3 sequence (DNA): TGTGCCAGCAGTTACGGGTTGGTTGGGGGCGGTTCACCCCTCCACTTT.

V is TRBV14 and J is TRBJ1-4; TRBD1 agrees at 8 bases. The CDR3 is 18 residues long. Germline CDR1 and CDR2: SGHDN and FVKESK. V gave up 0 bases and J gave up 7 bases; unmatched junction bases: 13. CDR3: CASSQDPRTGPLAEKLFF. In nucleotides, the CDR3 is TGTGCCAGCAGCCAAGATCCTAGGACAGGGCCCCTCGCTGAAAAACTGTTTTTT. Supplemented by reference TRBV14 and TRBJ1-4, the full variable domain reads EAGVTQFPSHSVIEKGQTVTLRCDPISGHDNLYWYRRVMGKEIKFLLHFVKESKQDESGMPNNRFLAERTGGTYSTLKVQPAELEDSGVYFCASSQDPRTGPLAEKLFFGSGTQLSVL.

The chain carries TRBV28 and TRBJ1-5; 8 bases line up with TRBD1. J gave up 6 bases and V 4 bases, and 8 bases lay outside the gene matches. This CDR3 has 15 residues. CDR1 is MDHEN, CDR2 SYDVKM, per germline. The CDR3 reads CASSSPQGASQPQHF. Here the CDR3 DNA reads TGTGCCAGCAGTTCCCCCCAGGGGGCTAGTCAGCCCCAGCATTTT.

The chain recombines TRBV7-2 with TRBJ1-1, with no clear D. V dropped 5 bases and J dropped 11 bases, with 12 bases sitting between them. CDR3 size: 11 residues. CDR1 SGHTA and CDR2 FQGNSA come from the germline V gene. CDR3 DNA sequence: TGTGCCAGCAGCGCGGGCCTCCGCGCTTTCTTT. Translation gives CASSAGLRAFF.

This rearrangement joins TRBV28 to TRBJ2-4; 9 bases align to TRBD1. In germline, CDR1 is MDHEN, CDR2 SYDVKM. This CDR3 comprises 14 residues. J lost 5 bases, V lost 5 bases, and 4 bases had no gene match. The CDR3 bases are TGTGCCAGCAGTCGGACAGGGGTCCAAAACATTCAGTACTTC. Its translation: CASSRTGVQNIQYF.

V and J are TRBV6-5 and TRBJ2-5; 8 nucleotides line up with TRBD2. CDR1 is MNHEY, CDR2 SVGAGI, per germline. The CDR3 sequence is 14 residues long. V was pared by 6 bases and J by 2 bases, with 5 bases of the junction left unmatched. CDR3 protein: CASRLTGGQETQYF. The DNA of the CDR3 is TGTGCCAGCAGGTTAACGGGGGGGCAAGAGACCCAGTACTTC.

The V call is TRBV27, the J call TRBJ2-2; 7 bases are shared with TRBD1. Trimming took 5 bases from V and 14 from J; bases not matched to a gene: 11. The CDR3 has 13 residues. Germline values: CDR1 MNHEY, CDR2 SMNVEV (reference sequence). CDR3 sequence reads: CASSPRSQGVLFF. The CDR3 region has the DNA TGTGCCAGCAGTCCCCGGAGCCAGGGGGTCCTGTTTTTT.

The rearrangement uses TRBV29-1 and TRBJ2-3, with 7 nucleotides matching TRBD2. CDR1 is SQVTM and CDR2 is ANQGSEA in the germline V gene. CDR3 length: 12 amino acids. Trimming removed 3 bases from V and 14 bases from J; junction bases left unmatched: 11. This chain's CDR3 is CSVDIPTSSRYF. CDR3 bases: TGCAGCGTTGATATACCGACTAGCTCTAGGTATTTT.

The J gene is TRBJ2-1, the V gene TRBV7-9; 15 nucleotides align to TRBD2. The CDR3 is 18 residues long. Losses at the gene ends were 5 bases for V and 5 bases for J; bases not matched to a gene: 10. Germline V gene sequence: CDR1 SEHNR, CDR2 FQNEAQ (reference sequence). The CDR3 region has the DNA TGTGCCAGCAGCCTGGGACTAGCGGGGGGCCCCACCCACAATGAGCAGTTCTTC. This translates into CASSLGLAGGPTHNEQFF.

The rearrangement links TRBV28 to TRBJ2-3; 7 nucleotides match TRBD1. The junction had 12 bases not matched to a gene; V was cut back by 5 bases and J by 1 base. CDR1 and CDR2 from the germline V gene are MDHEN and SYDVKM. The CDR3 has 17 residues. The chain's CDR3 is CASSIQLTGPGTDTQYF. For the CDR3, the DNA is TGTGCCAGCAGTATCCAGTTGACAGGGCCAGGCACAGATACGCAGTATTTT. The entire variable domain, with the rest obtained from reference TRBV28 and TRBJ2-3, is as follows: DVKVTQSSRYLVKRTGEKVFLECVQDMDHENMFWYRQDPGLGLRLIYFSYDVKMKEKGDIPEGYSVSREKKERFSLILESASTNQTSMYLCASSIQLTGPGTDTQYFGPGTRLTVL.

V is TRBV7-9 and J is TRBJ2-7; maybe TRBD2 (6 bases). Germline CDR1 reads SEHNR; CDR2 reads FQNEAQ (reference sequence). Trimming left V 4 bases short and J 6 bases short, with 16 bases between. The CDR3 covers 14 residues. The CDR3 DNA is TGTGCCAGCAGCTCCGGGGCGGGGTCCGGCGAGCAGTACTTC. Translated: CASSSGAGSGEQYF.

The chain recombines TRBV27 with TRBJ2-7; the D gene is possibly TRBD2 (6 bases). The CDR3 runs 14 residues. V dropped 3 bases and J dropped 6 bases, with 15 bases sitting between them. The germline V gene encodes CDR1 MNHEY and CDR2 SMNVEV (reference sequence). The CDR3 loop is CASSFVPLASEQYF. In DNA, the CDR3 is TGTGCCAGCAGTTTTGTCCCACTAGCTTCCGAGCAGTACTTC.

The genes are TRBV19 and TRBJ2-5; D might be TRBD1 (6 bases). The V end lost 1 base, the J end lost 9 bases, and 15 bases lay between the germline ends. Germline V gene lookup returns CDR1 LNHDA and CDR2 SQIVND (reference sequence). CDR3 length: 14 amino acids. In DNA, the CDR3 is TGTGCCAGTAGTATAGGGGGGCCCCAATTTCCCCAGTACTTC. Its protein is CASSIGGPQFPQYF. Drawing the rest from reference TRBV19 and TRBJ2-5, the complete variable domain is DGGITQSPKYLFRKEGQNVTLSCEQNLNHDAMYWYRQDPGQGLRLIYYSQIVNDFQKGDIAEGYSVSREKKESFPLTVTSAQKNPTAFYLCASSIGGPQFPQYFGPGTRLLVL.

V gene TRBV11-1 combines with J gene TRBJ2-1, with 8 bases aligning to TRBD1. CDR1 is SGHAT, CDR2 FQDESV, per germline (reference sequence). Unmatched junction bases numbered 5, after V lost 5 bases and J lost 2 bases. This CDR3 contains 15 residues. CDR3 in DNA: TGTGCCAGCAGCGGGCGGACAGGGACCTACAATGAGCAGTTCTTC. The encoded protein is CASSGRTGTYNEQFF.

The chain combines TRBV2 with TRBJ2-5; 8 bases match TRBD2. The trim removed 10 bases at V and 3 bases at J, leaving 22 bases unmatched. Germline CDR1 SNHLY, CDR2 FYNNEI. This CDR3 has 18 residues. The CDR3 nucleotides are TGTGCCACCAATACCCCTTGGGGCGGGGGGCCACAGGAAGAGACCCAGTACTTC. This codes for CATNTPWGGGPQEETQYF. The whole variable domain, remainder taken from reference TRBV2 and TRBJ2-5, is EPEVTQTPSHQVTQMGQEVILRCVPISNHLYFYWYRQILGQKVEFLVSFYNNEISEKSEIFDDQFSVERPDGSNFTLKIRSTKLEDSAMYFCATNTPWGGGPQEETQYFGPGTRLLVL.

The chain employs TRBV28 and TRBJ2-7, with 8 bases fitting TRBD2. The V segment lost 4 bases and the J segment 2 bases; nucleotides outside the gene matches: 7. CDR3 size: 15 residues. CDR1 and CDR2 from the germline V gene are MDHEN and SYDVKM. The CDR3, as DNA: TGTGCCAGCAGTTCCCACCCGACTAGCGCCTACGAGCAGTACTTC. It encodes CASSSHPTSAYEQYF.

The chain employs TRBV5-4 and TRBJ1-6; possibly TRBD1 for D (5 bases). Per the germline V gene, CDR1 is SGHNT and CDR2 is YYREEE (reference sequence). V lost 2 bases and J 6 bases, leaving 15 bases between the germline ends. The CDR3 totals 16 residues. This CDR3 is CASSLPGGATNSPLHF. In DNA, the CDR3 is TGTGCCAGCAGCTTACCCGGGGGAGCTACTAATTCACCCCTCCACTTT.

The chain is built from TRBV7-2 and TRBJ1-6; D remains ambiguous. Between the trimmed V and J ends, which lost 4 bases and 6 bases, there was a span of 13 bases. The CDR3 totals 15 residues. The V gene's germline CDR1 is SGHTA and CDR2 FQGNSA. The CDR3 nucleotides read TGTGCCAGCAGCTCACGACCACGGAGTAATTCACCCCTCCACTTT. This encodes CASSSRPRSNSPLHF. Filled out from reference TRBV7-2 and TRBJ1-6, the complete variable domain reads GAGVSQSPSNKVTEKGKDVELRCDPISGHTALYWYRQSLGQGLEFLIYFQGNSAPDKSGLPSDRFSAERTGGSVSTLTIQRTQQEDSAVYLCASSSRPRSNSPLHFGNGTRLTVT.